These 19 T cell receptor beta chains originate from one sample sequenced in a study of response to subunit inactivated influenza vaccine. TCRdb processed the RT-PCR reads anew with MiXCR; each CDR3 protein has one entry. The sample lists about 520,000 distinct CDR3 sequences, approximately 24% occurring once. The starting material was CD4+ T cells sorted from PBMCs, obtained roughly 5 days after vaccination. These receptors were collected from a man aged 50 to 60 who received an inactivated influenza vaccine.

The chain uses TRBV18 and TRBJ2-6, with 7 nucleotides matching TRBD2. The CDR3 sequence is 19 residues long. Germline CDR1 KGHSH, CDR2 LQKENI. Trimming removed 3 bases from V and 2 bases from J; junction bases left unmatched: 13. This CDR3 reads CASSPRFWASGTGANVLTF. The CDR3 nucleotides read TGTGCCAGCTCACCGCGTTTTTGGGCGAGCGGGACTGGGGCCAACGTCCTGACTTTC.

V gene TRBV11-3 combines with J gene TRBJ2-3; D may be TRBD2 (6 bases). CDR1 and CDR2 (germline): SGHNT, YENEEA. This CDR3 has 15 amino acids. V lost 1 base to trimming and J lost 6 bases, with 14 bases between them. The CDR3 spells CASSLGLARSDTQYF. The CDR3 bases are TGTGCCAGCAGCTTAGGCCTAGCGCGGTCGGATACGCAGTATTTT.

The genes are TRBV7-8 and TRBJ1-4; D gene uncertain. The CDR3 consists of 15 residues. Trimming left V 1 base short and J 7 bases short, with 13 bases between. Germline values: CDR1 SGHVS, CDR2 FQNEAQ. The CDR3 loop reads CASSLVDSSVEKLFF. Written as DNA, the CDR3 is TGTGCCAGCAGCTTAGTAGACTCGTCGGTTGAAAAACTGTTTTTT.

The rearrangement links TRBV6-2 or TRBV6-3 to TRBJ1-1; D is ambiguous. The CDR3 is 11 residues long. V was shortened by 7 bases and J by 1 base, with 4 bases between the two germline ends. Germline V gene lookup returns CDR1 MNHEY and CDR2 SVGEGT. CDR3 sequence: CASTRNTEAFF. CDR3 DNA sequence: TGTGCCAGCACCAGGAACACTGAAGCTTTCTTT.

The chain carries TRBV7-6 and TRBJ2-5, with 8 bases lining up with TRBD2. After removal of 2 bases from V and 5 bases from J, the junction contained 13 bases not matched to a gene. The V gene's germline CDR1 is SGHVS and CDR2 FNYEAQ. The CDR3 length is 17 residues. The CDR3 protein is CASSLPRLNSGMETQYF. The CDR3 DNA follows: TGTGCCAGCAGCTTACCGCGACTAAATAGCGGGATGGAGACCCAGTACTTC. The full variable domain, completed using reference TRBV7-6 and TRBJ2-5, is GAGVSQSPRYKVTKRGQDVALRCDPISGHVSLYWYRQALGQGPEFLTYFNYEAQQDKSGLPNDRFSAERPEGSISTLTIQRTEQRDSAMYRCASSLPRLNSGMETQYFGPGTRLLVL.

The chain recombines TRBV7-2 with TRBJ2-2; 11 positions agree with TRBD1. Germline V gene sequence: CDR1 SGHTA, CDR2 FQGNSA. The CDR3 has 15 amino acids. V lost 5 bases to trimming and J lost 6 bases; unmatched junction nucleotides: 5. The CDR3 protein is CASSIGTGGPGELFF. The DNA for the CDR3 is TGTGCCAGCAGCATCGGGACAGGGGGTCCCGGGGAGCTGTTTTTT. The whole variable domain, filled in from reference TRBV7-2 and TRBJ2-2, reads GAGVSQSPSNKVTEKGKDVELRCDPISGHTALYWYRQSLGQGLEFLIYFQGNSAPDKSGLPSDRFSAERTGGSVSTLTIQRTQQEDSAVYLCASSIGTGGPGELFFGEGSRLTVL.

The table lists this clonotype with a count of one. The gene calls are TRBV6-5 and TRBJ1-4; 8 nucleotides align to TRBD1. Per germline, CDR1 MNHEY and CDR2 SVGAGI. The trim removed 6 bases at V and 8 bases at J, leaving 11 bases unmatched. The CDR3 totals 15 residues. Here the CDR3 DNA reads TGTGCCAGCAGCTATTTTCGACAGGGGTCCGAAAAACTGTTTTTT. Its translation: CASSYFRQGSEKLFF.

V and J are TRBV4-2 and TRBJ2-1, with 11 nucleotides matching TRBD2. The CDR3 has 16 amino acids. In germline, CDR1 is LGHNA, CDR2 YNFKEQ. Unmatched junction bases numbered 3, after V lost 2 bases and J lost 3 bases. In nucleotides, the CDR3 is TGTGCCAGCAGCCAAACTAGCGGGGGAAGCTACAATGAGCAGTTCTTC. Amino acids: CASSQTSGGSYNEQFF.

CDR3 DNA sequence: TGTGCCAGCACCTTGGCGGGGCTAGTTAATGAGCAGTTCTTC. It is translated as CASTLAGLVNEQFF. The rearrangement uses TRBV7-9 and TRBJ2-1; possibly TRBD2 for D (6 bases). This CDR3 has 14 amino acids. Per the germline V gene, CDR1 is SEHNR and CDR2 is FQNEAQ (reference sequence). Trimming shortened V by 7 bases and J by 7 bases, and 17 bases separated the two germline ends.

The gene calls are TRBV7-2 and TRBJ1-1, with D tentatively TRBD1 (5 bases). The germline V gene encodes CDR1 SGHTA and CDR2 FQGNSA. The CDR3 extends over 16 amino acids. The V gene lost 5 bases and the J gene lost 1 base, with 17 bases spanning the gap. The CDR3 DNA reads TGTGCCAGCAGCCCGGTCTTTCGGGGCGGGAACACTGAAGCTTTCTTT. As protein: CASSPVFRGGNTEAFF.

The sample holds a few counts of this clonotype. The chain carries TRBV6-2 or TRBV6-3 and TRBJ2-7; 11 bases agree with TRBD2. CDR3 size: 15 residues. J lost 6 bases, V lost 6 bases, and 10 bases had no gene match. Per the germline V gene, CDR1 is MNHEY and CDR2 is SVGEGT. As DNA, the CDR3 is TGTGCCAGCAGGCTCCTACTAGCGGGGGTCTCCGAGCAGTACTTC. It codes for CASRLLLAGVSEQYF.

This clonotype was seen a handful of times. This chain connects TRBV4-3 to TRBJ1-5, with unresolved D. Germline CDR1 and CDR2: LGHNA and YSLEER. The germline V and J ends were trimmed by 0 bases and 4 bases, with 10 bases remaining between them. The CDR3 runs 15 residues. Here the CDR3 DNA reads TGCGCCAGCAGCCAAGATCTCCGGCCAAATCAGCCCCAGCATTTT. The encoded protein is CASSQDLRPNQPQHF.

This clonotype was observed a handful of times. The genes are TRBV4-1 and TRBJ1-2; tentative D call: TRBD1 (5 bases). V was cut by 2 bases and J by 4 bases, with 11 bases left in between. CDR1 MGHRA and CDR2 YSYEKL come from the germline V gene. The CDR3 loop spans 14 amino acids. DNA of the CDR3: TGCGCCAGCAGCCAACCTGGGACGGGCTATGGCTACACCTTC. This gives the protein CASSQPGTGYGYTF.

This clonotype has just a few counts. The V gene is TRBV7-8, the J gene TRBJ2-3, with 11 positions matching TRBD2. The trim removed 1 base at V and 4 bases at J, leaving 4 bases unmatched. The CDR3 consists of 16 residues. CDR1 and CDR2 (germline): SGHVS, FQNEAQ. CDR3 bases: TGTGCCAGCAGCTTAGAAACTAGCGGGAGCCCAGATACGCAGTATTTT. Translation gives CASSLETSGSPDTQYF. Supplemented by reference TRBV7-8 and TRBJ2-3, the full variable domain reads GAGVSQSPRYKVAKRGQDVALRCDPISGHVSLFWYQQALGQGPEFLTYFQNEAQLDKSGLPSDRFFAERPEGSVSTLKIQRTQQEDSAVYLCASSLETSGSPDTQYFGPGTRLTVL.

This rearrangement joins TRBV10-3 to TRBJ2-1, with TRBD2 matching 12 bases. V lost 6 bases, J lost 8 bases, and 8 bases stayed unmatched. This CDR3 region has 15 residues. Germline lookup yields CDR1 ENHRY and CDR2 SYGVKD. CDR3 nucleotide sequence: TGTGCCATCAGCCCGTCTAGCGGGAGGGCCGATGAGCAGTTCTTC. As protein: CAISPSSGRADEQFF.

The chain recombines TRBV7-2 with TRBJ2-7; D perhaps matches TRBD2 (5 bases). The V end was cut by 6 bases, the J end by 3 bases, with 12 bases between. CDR3 length: 13 residues. Per the germline V gene, CDR1 is SGHTA and CDR2 is FQGNSA. The CDR3 DNA sequence: TGTGCCAGCAGTCAACGGGGTAGCTACGAGCAGTACTTC. Its protein is CASSQRGSYEQYF.

This clonotype has a handful of counts. One junction end does not reproduce the germline sequence, and a read error may be involved. The chain joins TRBV7-7 to TRBJ2-5; TRBD1 matches 11 bases. This CDR3 comprises 14 residues. Looked up from germline, CDR1 is SSHAT and CDR2 is FNYEAQ (reference sequence). The CDR3 sequence: CASSLSGTGGVQYF. In DNA, the CDR3 is TGTGCTAGCAGCTTATCAGGGACAGGGGGGGTCCAGTACTTC.

The table lists this clonotype with a few counts. This rearrangement joins TRBV11-1 to TRBJ2-7, with D possibly being TRBD2 (5 bases). Germline CDR1 reads SGHAT; CDR2 reads FQDESV (reference sequence). V dropped 4 bases and J dropped 3 bases, with 10 bases sitting between them. There are 13 residues in the CDR3. The CDR3 region is CASSWTVSYEQYF. For the CDR3, the DNA is TGTGCCAGCAGCTGGACTGTCAGCTACGAGCAGTACTTC.

The rearrangement links TRBV4-2 to TRBJ2-7, with 9 bases matching TRBD2. Germline V gene data show CDR1 as LGHNA and CDR2 as YNFKEQ. J was trimmed by 5 bases and V by 4 bases; bases with no gene match: 9. CDR3 length: 15 residues. The CDR3, as DNA: TGTGCCAGCAGCCCGGAGGCGGGAGGGAGGGACGAGCAGTACTTC. Protein: CASSPEAGGRDEQYF.